This TCR beta chain stems from a study of OX40 agonist ivuxolimab in advanced cancers. The CDR3 length is 17 residues. Germline V gene lookup returns CDR1 SGHVS and CDR2 FNYEAQ. After removal of 5 bases from V and 2 bases from J, the junction contained 13 bases not matched to a gene. The assay was immunoSEQ multiplex PCR, and TCRdb's table has in-frame clones only and misses some. The sample lists about 27,000 clones, around 88% seen once, with around 29% in the top ten. This sequence was found in an adult with an advanced solid tumor such as melanoma, head and neck, liver or kidney cancer. The source material was CD4+ or CD8+ T cells sorted from blood, sampled in a trial of the OX40 agonist ivuxolimab. This sequence joins TRBV7-6 and TRBJ2-3; 7 bases are a match to TRBD2. In nucleotides, the CDR3 is TGTGCCAGCAGCGCGTGGGTCGGTAGCGGGTACACAGATACGCAGTATTTT. Translated: CASSAWVGSGYTDTQYF.